This T cell receptor (beta chain) was profiled in a study of blood T cell repertoires in COVID-19. At the level of the study: The study drew acute and convalescent COVID-19 samples from the United States, Italy and Spain. T cells, B-cell-depleted T cells, or PBMCs supplied cDNA or gDNA.

Authors' methods: Amplification of reference gene primers was used by the study to estimate nucleated cell counts. Sequenced by immunoSEQ multiplex PCR; TCRdb stores in-frame clones only, minus some. The D gene and trimming were derived from the DNA, and the V and J assignments and clone size from that table. This sample has approximately 430,000 clones, with about nine tenths found just once. V was trimmed by 5 bases and J by 0 bases, leaving 5 bases between them. Germline V gene data show CDR1 as LNHDA and CDR2 as SQIVND (reference sequence). This CDR3 has 14 residues. The chain links TRBV19 to TRBJ2-6; D possibly corresponds to TRBD2 (5 bases). Sequenced material: peripheral blood. The origin of this receptor is a woman in her 30s with active or convalescent COVID-19. The CDR3 bases are TGTGCCAGTAGTGGACTCTCTGGGGCCAACGTCCTGACTTTC. Amino acids: CASSGLSGANVLTF.